The next 7 T cell receptor beta chains were all read from a single sample in a study of identical twins. A single record per CDR3 protein comes from TCRdb applying MiXCR to the 5' RACE reads. The sample holds under 1 million distinct CDR3 sequences; 10% to 15% are singletons and the top ten take about 1.5%. This same sample was also part of a study on yellow fever vaccine responses in identical twins.

Sequencing was done on a sample of PBMCs. The receptors come from a woman aged 18-35 years in good health.

The chain recombines TRBV7-8 with TRBJ2-1; TRBD2 agrees at 15 bases. V lost 5 bases and J lost 4; bases outside the gene matches: 12. CDR3 length: 19 residues. Looked up from germline, CDR1 is SGHVS and CDR2 is FQNEAQ. The CDR3 DNA follows: TGTGCCAGCAGCCCCGACCAAGGACTAGCGGGGGGGTTATACAATGAGCAGTTCTTC. Protein: CASSPDQGLAGGLYNEQFF.

The chain combines TRBV10-3 with TRBJ1-3; D is perhaps TRBD1 (6 bases). This CDR3 comprises 16 residues. V was cut by 3 bases and J by 0 bases, with 12 bases left in between. Germline CDR1 reads ENHRY; CDR2 reads SYGVKD. In DNA, the CDR3 is TGTGCCATCAGTGAAAGGGACACGGACTCTGGAAACACCATATATTTT. This sequence encodes CAISERDTDSGNTIYF.

This clonotype was recorded at least ten times. The chain employs TRBV5-1 and TRBJ2-7; 8 positions agree with TRBD1. The V gene end was trimmed by 2 bases and the J gene end by 4 bases; junction bases not matched to a gene: 5. Germline V gene lookup returns CDR1 SGHRS and CDR2 YFSETQ. The CDR3 is 14 residues long. CDR3 DNA sequence: TGCGCCAGCAGCTTCAGACAGGGGAGTTACGAGCAGTACTTC. It codes for CASSFRQGSYEQYF.

This chain uses TRBV7-8 with TRBJ1-6, with D maybe TRBD1 (5 bases). The CDR3 length is 18 residues. In germline, CDR1 is SGHVS, CDR2 FQNEAQ. Trimming took 8 bases from V and 0 from J, leaving 20 bases between them. CDR3 sequence (DNA): TGTGCCAGCGTCGCGGGGCAGATCGTGAGCTCCTATAATTCACCCCTCCACTTT. Its protein product is CASVAGQIVSSYNSPLHF. Full variable domain (missing parts from reference TRBV7-8 and TRBJ1-6): GAGVSQSPRYKVAKRGQDVALRCDPISGHVSLFWYQQALGQGPEFLTYFQNEAQLDKSGLPSDRFFAERPEGSVSTLKIQRTQQEDSAVYLCASVAGQIVSSYNSPLHFGNGTRLTVT.

This clonotype has just a few counts. The chain uses TRBV3-1 and TRBJ1-6, with 9 bases lining up with TRBD1. The CDR3 runs 14 residues. With 3 bases clipped from V and 11 bases from J, the junction kept 5 bases outside the gene matches. Germline CDR1 and CDR2: LGHDT and YNNKEL (reference sequence). The CDR3 loop reads CASSQGQGSAPLHF. The CDR3 nucleotides are TGTGCCAGCAGCCAGGGACAGGGTAGTGCACCCCTCCACTTT.

This clonotype was recorded at least ten times. This chain connects TRBV10-3 to TRBJ2-1, with D unresolved. Germline-derived CDR1 and CDR2 are ENHRY and SYGVKD. This CDR3 contains 16 residues. Trimming left V 6 bases short and J 3 bases short, with 18 bases between. CDR3 protein: CAISYGRDLSYNEQFF. The CDR3 DNA is TGTGCCATCAGCTACGGACGTGACCTGAGCTACAATGAGCAGTTCTTC.

CDR3 nucleotides: TGTGCCACCAGCAGAGGGGACAGGGGAGAGTACGAGCAGTACTTC. Translation: CATSRGDRGEYEQYF. The rearrangement joins TRBV15 to TRBJ2-7; TRBD1 matches 10 bases. Unmatched junction bases numbered 4, after V lost 1 base and J lost 4 bases. This CDR3 is 15 amino acids long. The germline V gene encodes CDR1 LNHNV and CDR2 YYDKDF (reference sequence).